This T cell receptor beta chain was profiled in a study of tumor-infiltrating lymphocytes in primary liver carcinoma. TCR beta cDNA came from around 500 ng total RNA, primed with a constant-region primer. Investigators got TCR beta libraries out of three nested multiplex PCR rounds, done with slightly modified ARM-PCR. Both of the initial two PCR rounds ran for approximately 11 cycles and employed TRBV1-TRBV30 forward primers alongside a C-beta reverse primer. TCRdb fed the multiplex PCR reads into MiXCR, producing one record per CDR3 protein. The sample yields tens of thousands of distinct CDR3 sequences, about three quarters seen once. To note about this clonotype: Its antigen is still unknown. Compared with germline, one end of the junction differs, possibly owing to a read error.

Findings and limits, study-wide: Tumors significantly exceeded blood in top-250-clone fraction (p = 0.039). Detection in all five tumor regions applied to only about 8-25% of top clones.

Joint extraction of RNA and DNA used 20-30 mg of bulk tissue that was unsorted. Primary liver carcinoma, confirmed by histopathology, was surgically resected. Samples came from superior, inferior, lateral poles and tumor centre. Germline CDR1 and CDR2: MGHRA and YSYEKL. This CDR3 spans 13 amino acids. The chain is built from TRBV4-1 and TRBJ2-7; D remains unclear. This clonotype was sampled from a man aged 35-49 years with primary liver carcinoma and hepatitis B virus infection. Sequenced material: liver tumor tissue from sampling region 1. Described subset: tumor region T1, superior pole. The CDR3 is CANSRDLYYEQYF. The DNA of the CDR3 is TGCGCCAACAGCCGAGACCTTTATTACGAGCAGTACTTC.